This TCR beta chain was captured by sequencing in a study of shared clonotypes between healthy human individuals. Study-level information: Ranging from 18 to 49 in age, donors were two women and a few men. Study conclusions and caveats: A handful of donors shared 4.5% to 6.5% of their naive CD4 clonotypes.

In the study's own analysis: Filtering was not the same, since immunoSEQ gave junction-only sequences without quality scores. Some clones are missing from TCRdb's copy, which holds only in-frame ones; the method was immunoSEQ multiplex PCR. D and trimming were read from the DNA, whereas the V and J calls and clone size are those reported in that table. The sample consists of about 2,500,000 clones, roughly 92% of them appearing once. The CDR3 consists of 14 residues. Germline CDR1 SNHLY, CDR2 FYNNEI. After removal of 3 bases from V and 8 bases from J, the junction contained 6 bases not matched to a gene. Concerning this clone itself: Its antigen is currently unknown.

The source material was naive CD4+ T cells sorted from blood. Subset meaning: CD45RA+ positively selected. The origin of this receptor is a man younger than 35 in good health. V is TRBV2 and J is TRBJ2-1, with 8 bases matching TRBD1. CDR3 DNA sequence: TGTGCCAGCAGTGACTGGACAGGGAACCATGAGCAGTTCTTC. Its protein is CASSDWTGNHEQFF.